This TCR beta chain was found in a study of shared clonotypes between healthy human individuals. Whole-study results and caveats: Expectations were that clonotype sharing among donors would be affected by sequencing depth.

V gave up 6 bases and J gave up 6 bases; unmatched junction bases: 12. Germline loops: CDR1 ENHRY, CDR2 SYGVKD. This CDR3 has 15 residues. A note on this clone: Its antigen is not identified.

Profiling relied on immunoSEQ multiplex PCR, and the TCRdb table lists in-frame clones only, not all of them. The table has about 1.5 million clones, 98% seen once; the top ten hold 0.45%. Source material: naive CD4+ T cells sorted from blood. Subset here: CD45RA+ positively selected. The rearrangement joins TRBV10-3 to TRBJ2-3; 7 nucleotides match TRBD1. The sequence came from a man aged 25 to 40 in good health. CDR3 sequence (DNA): TGTGCCATCAGCCCCGACAGGGAATCAGGGGATACGCAGTATTTT. As protein: CAISPDRESGDTQYF.